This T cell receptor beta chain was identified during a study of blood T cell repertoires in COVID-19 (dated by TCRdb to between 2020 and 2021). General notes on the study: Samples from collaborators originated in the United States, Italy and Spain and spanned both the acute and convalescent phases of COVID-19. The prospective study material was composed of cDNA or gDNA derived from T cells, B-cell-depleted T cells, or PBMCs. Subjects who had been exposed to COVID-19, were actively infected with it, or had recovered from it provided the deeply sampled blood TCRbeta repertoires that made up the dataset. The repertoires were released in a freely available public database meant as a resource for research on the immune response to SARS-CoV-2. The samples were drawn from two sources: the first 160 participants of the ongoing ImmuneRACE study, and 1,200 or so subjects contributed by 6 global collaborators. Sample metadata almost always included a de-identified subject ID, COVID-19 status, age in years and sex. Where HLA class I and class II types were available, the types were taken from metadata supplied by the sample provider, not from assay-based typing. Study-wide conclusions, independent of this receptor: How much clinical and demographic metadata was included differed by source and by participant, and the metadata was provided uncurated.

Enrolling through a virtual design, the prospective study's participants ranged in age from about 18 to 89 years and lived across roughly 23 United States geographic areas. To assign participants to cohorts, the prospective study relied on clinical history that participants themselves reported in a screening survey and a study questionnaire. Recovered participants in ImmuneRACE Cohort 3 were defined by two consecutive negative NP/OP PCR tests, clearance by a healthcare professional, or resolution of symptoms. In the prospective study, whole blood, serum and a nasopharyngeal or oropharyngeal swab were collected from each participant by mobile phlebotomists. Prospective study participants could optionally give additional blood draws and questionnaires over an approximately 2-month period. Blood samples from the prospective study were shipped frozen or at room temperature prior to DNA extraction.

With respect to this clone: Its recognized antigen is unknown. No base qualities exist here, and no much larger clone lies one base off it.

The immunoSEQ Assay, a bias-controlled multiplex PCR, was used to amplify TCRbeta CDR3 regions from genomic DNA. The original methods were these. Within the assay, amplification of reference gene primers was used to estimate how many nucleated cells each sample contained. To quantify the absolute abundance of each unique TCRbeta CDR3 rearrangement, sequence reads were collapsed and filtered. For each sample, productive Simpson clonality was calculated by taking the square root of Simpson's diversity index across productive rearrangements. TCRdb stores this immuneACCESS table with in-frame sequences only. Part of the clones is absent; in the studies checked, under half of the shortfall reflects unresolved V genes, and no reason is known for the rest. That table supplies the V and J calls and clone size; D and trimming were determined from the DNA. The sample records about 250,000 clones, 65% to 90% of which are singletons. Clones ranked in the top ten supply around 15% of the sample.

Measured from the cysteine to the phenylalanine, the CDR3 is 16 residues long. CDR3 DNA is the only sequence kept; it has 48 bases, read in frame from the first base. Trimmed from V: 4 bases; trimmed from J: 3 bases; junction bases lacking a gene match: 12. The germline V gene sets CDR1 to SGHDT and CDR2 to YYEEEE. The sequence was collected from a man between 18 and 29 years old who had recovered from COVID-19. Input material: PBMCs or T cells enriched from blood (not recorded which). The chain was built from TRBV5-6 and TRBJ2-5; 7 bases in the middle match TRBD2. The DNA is TGTGCCAGCAGCCTAGGCCCTCCGGGAGGTAAAGAGACCCAGTACTTC. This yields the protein CASSLGPPGGKETQYF.